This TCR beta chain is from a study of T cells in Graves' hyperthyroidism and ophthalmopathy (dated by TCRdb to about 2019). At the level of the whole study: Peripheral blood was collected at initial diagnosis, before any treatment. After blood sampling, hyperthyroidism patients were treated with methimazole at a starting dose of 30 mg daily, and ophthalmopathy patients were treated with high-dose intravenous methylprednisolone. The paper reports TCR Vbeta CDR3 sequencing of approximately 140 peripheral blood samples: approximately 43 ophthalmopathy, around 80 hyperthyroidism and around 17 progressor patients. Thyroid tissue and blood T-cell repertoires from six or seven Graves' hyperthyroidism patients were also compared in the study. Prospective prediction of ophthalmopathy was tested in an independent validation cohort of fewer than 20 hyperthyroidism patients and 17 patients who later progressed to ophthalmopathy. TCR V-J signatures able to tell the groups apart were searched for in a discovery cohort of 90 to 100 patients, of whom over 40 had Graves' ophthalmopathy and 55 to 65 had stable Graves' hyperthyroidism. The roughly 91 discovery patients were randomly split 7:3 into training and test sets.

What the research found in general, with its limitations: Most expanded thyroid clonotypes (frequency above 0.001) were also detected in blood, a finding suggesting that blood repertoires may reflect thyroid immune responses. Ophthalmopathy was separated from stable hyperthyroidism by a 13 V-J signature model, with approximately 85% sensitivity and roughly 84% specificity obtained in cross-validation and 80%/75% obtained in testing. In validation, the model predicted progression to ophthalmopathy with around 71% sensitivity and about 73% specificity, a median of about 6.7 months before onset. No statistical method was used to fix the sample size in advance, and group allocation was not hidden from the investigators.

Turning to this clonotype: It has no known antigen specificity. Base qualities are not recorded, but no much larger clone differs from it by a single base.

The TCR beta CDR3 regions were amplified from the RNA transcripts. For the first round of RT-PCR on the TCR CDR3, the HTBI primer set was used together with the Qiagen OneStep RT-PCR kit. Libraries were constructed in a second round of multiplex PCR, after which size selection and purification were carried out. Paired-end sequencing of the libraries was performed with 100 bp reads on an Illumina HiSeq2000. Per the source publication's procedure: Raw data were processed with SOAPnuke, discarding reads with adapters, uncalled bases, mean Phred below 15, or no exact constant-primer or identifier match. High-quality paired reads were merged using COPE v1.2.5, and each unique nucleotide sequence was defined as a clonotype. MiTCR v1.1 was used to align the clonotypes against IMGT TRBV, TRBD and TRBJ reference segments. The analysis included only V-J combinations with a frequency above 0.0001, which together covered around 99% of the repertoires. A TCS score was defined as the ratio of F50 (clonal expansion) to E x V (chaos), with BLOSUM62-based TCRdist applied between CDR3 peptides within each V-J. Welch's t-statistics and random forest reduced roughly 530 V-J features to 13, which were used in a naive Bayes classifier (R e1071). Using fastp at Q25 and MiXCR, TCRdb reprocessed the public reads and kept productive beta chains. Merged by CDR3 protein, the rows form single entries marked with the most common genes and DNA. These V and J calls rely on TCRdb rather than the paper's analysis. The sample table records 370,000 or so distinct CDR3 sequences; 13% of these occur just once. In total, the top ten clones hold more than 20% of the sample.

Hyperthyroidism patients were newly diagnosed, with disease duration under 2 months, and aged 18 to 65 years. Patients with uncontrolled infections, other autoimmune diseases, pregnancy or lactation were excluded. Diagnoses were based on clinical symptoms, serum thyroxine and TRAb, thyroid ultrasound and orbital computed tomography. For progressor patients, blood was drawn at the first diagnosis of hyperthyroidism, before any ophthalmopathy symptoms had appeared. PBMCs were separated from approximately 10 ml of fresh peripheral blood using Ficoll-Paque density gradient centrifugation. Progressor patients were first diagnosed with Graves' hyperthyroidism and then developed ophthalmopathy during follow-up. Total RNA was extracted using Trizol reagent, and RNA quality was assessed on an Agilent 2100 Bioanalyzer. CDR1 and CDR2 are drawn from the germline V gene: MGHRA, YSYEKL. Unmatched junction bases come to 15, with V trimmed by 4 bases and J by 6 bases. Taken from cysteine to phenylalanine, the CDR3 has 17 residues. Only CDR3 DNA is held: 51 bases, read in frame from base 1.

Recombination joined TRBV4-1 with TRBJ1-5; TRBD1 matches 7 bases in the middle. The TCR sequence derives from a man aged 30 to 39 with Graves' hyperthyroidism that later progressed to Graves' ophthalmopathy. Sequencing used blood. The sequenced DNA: TGCGCCAGCAGCCTTCAGTGGAGACAGGGTGGCGGTCAGCCCCAGCATTTT. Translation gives CASSLQWRQGGGQPQHF.